This TCR beta chain comes out of a study of a mutant IDH1 vaccine in newly diagnosed glioma (dated by TCRdb to the early 2020s). About the study as a whole: Patients received eight vaccinations in weeks 1, 3, 5, 7, 11, 15, 19 and 23, corresponding to visits V03 through V10. Vaccination started 4-6 weeks after radiotherapy alone, or was given together with temozolomide cycles in the groups whose treatment included chemotherapy. Of the approximately 35 treated patients, around 62% were male and approximately 38% were female, and a mean age of about 37 years was recorded. Prior to enrollment, standard therapy consisting of radiotherapy alone, temozolomide alone, or radiochemotherapy with temozolomide had been administered to patients, with the combination being received by most patients. Peripheral blood samples were drawn at six visits, namely V03 (baseline), V05, V07, V10, V12 and V13. For exploratory analyses, 25 to 30 treated patients had longitudinal TCRB deep sequencing done wherever samples were available.

As encoded in the germline V gene, CDR1 is MDHEN while CDR2 is SYDVKM. The CDR3 runs 13 residues from the cysteine to the phenylalanine. Only the CDR3 region is kept as DNA, spanning 39 bases read in frame from base 1. V and J lose 3 bases and 6 bases, and a span of 6 bases separates them. The library was generated by the immunoSEQ multiplex PCR assay. Following the manufacturer's protocol, the hsTCRB Kit was used to amplify rearranged TCR beta chain sequences. TCRB libraries were sequenced on an Illumina MiSeq. Processing in the source paper ran as follows. The proprietary platform of the kit vendor was used for demultiplexing, trimming and gene mapping. TCRdb's version of the immuneACCESS table is confined to in-frame rearrangements and falls short of the full clone set. An unresolved V gene accounts for under half of the shortfall where checked; the remainder is of unknown origin. The V and J calls and the clone size are those of that table, but D and trimming were determined from the DNA. Counted in this sample were over 55,000 clones; about 81% of them appeared once. In total, the top ten clones hold around 8% of the sample.

The sample's time point, from its label and the paper: week 23, last vaccination. Every vaccine dose consisted of 300 ug of a 20-mer mutant IDH1 peptide in Montanide, administered subcutaneously together with topical imiquimod. All donors had newly diagnosed IDH1-mutant astrocytomas of WHO grade 3 or 4 that showed loss of nuclear ATRX. The samples were drawn from NOA16, a multicentre, single-arm, open-label phase I trial in Germany that tested a mutant IDH1 peptide vaccine in humans for the first time. Genomic DNA for TCRB sequencing was extracted from EDTA blood using the DNeasy Blood and Tissue Kit. A word on this clone: It has no known antigen specificity. Base qualities are not recorded, but no much larger clone differs from it by a single base.

Broader findings and caveats from the paper: Immune responses induced by the vaccine were seen in 90% to 95% of patients across multiple MHC alleles. Pseudoprogression appeared unrelated to alterations in the top peripheral T cell clonotypes detected by TCRB sequencing. PBMC samples for TCRB deep sequencing were selected based on availability. The authors stated that sample limitations prevented analyses of patient blood samples from being reproduced.

The chain couples TRBV28 to TRBJ1-6; the best D guess is TRBD1, with 5 bases matching. This sample comprised PBMCs, obtained from a glioma patient whose treatment included an IDH1 peptide vaccine. This clonotype was obtained from a woman in her 40s with glioma. Some clones in this sample may be carry-over from other donors' samples. The sequenced DNA is TGTGCCAGCAGTTTCAGGGCTAATTCACCCCTCCACTTT. Protein translation: CASSFRANSPLHF.